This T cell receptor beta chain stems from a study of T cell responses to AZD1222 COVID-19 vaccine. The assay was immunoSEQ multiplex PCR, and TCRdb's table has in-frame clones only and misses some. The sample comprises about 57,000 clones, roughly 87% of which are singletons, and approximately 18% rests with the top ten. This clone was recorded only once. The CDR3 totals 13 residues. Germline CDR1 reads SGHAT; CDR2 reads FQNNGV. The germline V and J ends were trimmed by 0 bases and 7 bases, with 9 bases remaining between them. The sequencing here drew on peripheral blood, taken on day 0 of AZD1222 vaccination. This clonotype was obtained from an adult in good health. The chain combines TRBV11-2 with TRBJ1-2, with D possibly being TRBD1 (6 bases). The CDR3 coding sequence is TGTGCCAGCAGCTTAGAAACAGGGATTGGCTACACCTTC. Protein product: CASSLETGIGYTF.